This T cell receptor beta chain was captured by sequencing in a study of cytomegalovirus exposure and HLA in healthy donors. Trimming cost V 5 bases and J 2 bases; bases outside gene matches: 6. This CDR3 is built from 15 residues. CDR1 and CDR2 from the germline V gene are MNHEY and SMNVEV (reference sequence). Points from the study as a whole: With DRB1 most and HLA-C fewest, TCR association rates differed between HLA loci in a later analysis. Whilst most TCR sequences proved rare, a subset of public TCRs occurred across many donors. Later analysis demonstrated an association between a missense DCLRE1C variant and TCR beta V- and J-gene trimming.

Unrecorded immune exposures were likely, despite nominal health at sampling. The PCR contained 60 Vbeta and 13 Jbeta primers. Sequencing used immunoSEQ multiplex PCR; TCRdb keeps in-frame clones, though not all of them. The data show just over 150,000 clones, under 85% seen once. With regard to this clone: Its antigen is not identified.

The genes are TRBV27 and TRBJ1-5, with 7 bases aligning to TRBD1. The origin of this receptor is a woman under 40 in good health and CMV-seronegative. Sample: PBMCs. In DNA form, the CDR3 reads TGTGCCAGCAGTCTTACAGGGGCCCGCAATCAGCCCCAGCATTTT. The encoded protein is CASSLTGARNQPQHF.